The 27 T cell receptor beta chains listed next were all sequenced from one sample in a study of early T cells in non-severe SARS-CoV-2 infection. Each CDR3 protein is one row after TCRdb ran MiXCR on the 5' RACE reads. The sample carries 55,000 to 70,000 distinct CDR3 sequences, over 9.5% recorded once. The sequenced sample was whole blood. The receptors stem from an adult who was a healthcare worker with PCR-confirmed SARS-CoV-2 infection or an uninfected control (not recorded which).

The V and J genes are TRBV18 and TRBJ2-2; possibly TRBD2 for D (6 bases). The CDR3 is 16 residues long. CDR1 is KGHSH and CDR2 is LQKENI in the germline V gene. V was shortened by 6 bases and J by 1 base, with 15 bases between the two germline ends. CDR3 sequence: CASSLQRRGNTGELFF. CDR3 in DNA: TGTGCCAGCTCCCTCCAGCGGAGGGGGAACACCGGGGAGCTGTTTTTT.

In its sample, this clonotype was seen a few times. As DNA, the CDR3 is TGTGCCAGCAGACTACCCGGGACAGTGCACGAAAAACTGTTTTTT. As protein: CASRLPGTVHEKLFF. The chain combines TRBV28 with TRBJ1-4, with 7 bases aligning to TRBD1. CDR1 and CDR2 from the germline V gene are MDHEN and SYDVKM. This CDR3 has 15 residues. The V and J ends lost 6 bases and 8 bases, in that order; junction bases with no gene match: 12.

The table lists this clonotype with a few counts. The genes are TRBV6-5 and TRBJ1-3; no firm D call. This CDR3 spans 14 amino acids. Germline CDR1 MNHEY, CDR2 SVGAGI. V was pared by 6 bases and J by 4 bases, with 13 bases between. The CDR3: CASSSGDLGNTIYF. Written as DNA, the CDR3 is TGTGCCAGCAGCTCCGGAGACCTCGGAAACACCATATATTTT.

This clonotype showed up just a few times. The rearrangement links TRBV7-2 to TRBJ2-3, with unresolved D. CDR1 is SGHTA and CDR2 is FQGNSA in the germline V gene. V lost 4 bases to trimming and J lost 6 bases, with 14 bases between them. This CDR3 contains 14 residues. This CDR3 reads CASSSMVGYDTQYF. CDR3 coding DNA: TGTGCCAGCAGCTCGATGGTGGGGTACGATACGCAGTATTTT.

The rearrangement uses TRBV14 and TRBJ2-3; the D is unclear. This CDR3 is 16 amino acids long. V shed 0 bases and J shed 5 bases, with 15 bases lying between them. CDR1 is SGHDN, CDR2 FVKESK, per germline. In DNA, the CDR3 is TGTGCCAGCAGCCAAGAAGAATACGGGCCCCAAGATACGCAGTATTTT. The encoded protein is CASSQEEYGPQDTQYF.

This clonotype came up many times. The rearrangement joins TRBV7-2 to TRBJ2-3, with no clear D. Trimming removed 2 bases at V and 4 bases at J, with 7 bases between. The CDR3 is 13 amino acids. The germline CDR1 and CDR2 sequences are SGHTA and FQGNSA. CDR3 protein: CASSLNLADTQYF. DNA of the CDR3: TGTGCCAGCAGCTTAAACTTGGCAGATACGCAGTATTTT.

This clonotype was seen ten or more times. The chain carries TRBV5-6 and TRBJ1-5; TRBD1 agrees at 9 bases. The germline gives CDR1 SGHDT, CDR2 YYEEEE. The CDR3 covers 14 residues. V was clipped by 3 bases and J by 2 bases; unmatched bases: 0. This CDR3 is CASSWTGGNQPQHF. CDR3 nucleotides: TGTGCCAGCAGCTGGACAGGGGGCAATCAGCCCCAGCATTTT.

The J gene is TRBJ1-1, the V gene TRBV12-3 or TRBV12-4; D not resolved. The CDR3 has 15 residues. The V end lost 3 bases, the J end lost 3 bases, and 14 bases lay between the germline ends. CDR3 sequence (DNA): TGTGCCAGCAGTTTGTGGCCTAATAGGGACACTGAAGCTTTCTTT. Amino acids: CASSLWPNRDTEAFF.

The V and J genes are TRBV20-1 and TRBJ2-1; 10 nucleotides align to TRBD2. CDR1 and CDR2 (germline): DFQATT, SNEGSKA (reference sequence). This CDR3 spans 13 amino acids. V lost 1 base, J lost 9 bases, and 3 bases stayed unmatched. The CDR3 bases are TGCAGTGCTAGAGGTCTAGCGGGAGTTGAGCAGTTCTTC. Translation: CSARGLAGVEQFF.

This clonotype occurred a few times. The V call is TRBV19, the J call TRBJ1-2; no reliable D call. The CDR3 extends over 15 amino acids. Trimming removed 5 bases at V and 8 bases at J, with 21 bases between. Germline CDR1 is LNHDA and CDR2 is SQIVND (reference sequence). CDR3 DNA sequence: TGTGCCAGTAGTCCTACTCCGTCATTGGTAAAAGGCTACACCTTC. Translation: CASSPTPSLVKGYTF.

The rearrangement links TRBV5-5 to TRBJ2-3; TRBD2 matches 7 bases. The junction had 10 bases not matched to a gene; V was cut back by 1 base and J by 2 bases. CDR1 and CDR2 (germline): SGHKS, YYEKEE (reference sequence). This CDR3 region has 17 residues. CDR3 region: CASSLRSRELFTDTQYF. The CDR3, as DNA: TGTGCCAGCAGCTTGCGGTCGCGGGAGCTTTTCACAGATACGCAGTATTTT. Looking up the rest from reference TRBV5-5 and TRBJ2-3 gives the full variable domain: DAGVTQSPTHLIKTRGQQVTLRCSPISGHKSVSWYQQVLGQGPQFIFQYYEKEERGRGNFPDRFSARQFPNYSSELNVNALLLGDSALYLCASSLRSRELFTDTQYFGPGTRLTVL.

The table lists this clonotype with a few counts. The chain recombines TRBV28 with TRBJ1-1, with D uncertain. The CDR3 consists of 12 residues. Germline lookup yields CDR1 MDHEN and CDR2 SYDVKM. Trimming removed 8 bases at V and 10 bases at J, with 17 bases between. The CDR3 nucleotides are TGTGCCAGCCATTTATTAGGATTGGGAGCTTTCTTT. This gives the protein CASHLLGLGAFF.

The CDR3 DNA is TGTGCCAGCAGCCAAGACTGGAGCTCCTACGAGCAGTACTTC. It is translated as CASSQDWSSYEQYF. The V gene is TRBV3-1, the J gene TRBJ2-7; no clear D gene. Germline V gene sequence: CDR1 LGHDT, CDR2 YNNKEL (reference sequence). This CDR3 is 14 amino acids long. V gave up 0 bases and J gave up 0 bases, with 6 bases separating them.

This clonotype turned up a few times. The chain uses TRBV11-3 and TRBJ2-2; D uncertain. V lost 1 base and J lost 7, with 4 bases in between. This CDR3 region has 12 residues. Germline V CDR1 and CDR2: SGHNT, YENEEA. The CDR3 region is CASSLGFGELFF. DNA of the CDR3: TGTGCCAGCAGCTTAGGGTTCGGGGAGCTGTTTTTT.

This clonotype was seen ten or more times. The chain is built from TRBV5-1 and TRBJ2-2; TRBD2 matches at 13 bases. The CDR3 runs to 17 residues. Germline assignment: CDR1 SGHRS and CDR2 YFSETQ. Trimming at V came to 3 bases and at J to 4 bases, leaving 6 bases not matched to a gene. CDR3 sequence (DNA): TGCGCCAGCAGCTCAACTAGCGGGAGGGCGAGCACCGGGGAGCTGTTTTTT. This codes for CASSSTSGRASTGELFF.

This clonotype was recorded a few times. This chain links TRBV11-2 with TRBJ2-2; the D is unclear. The CDR3 has 14 amino acids. The ends were cut back, 1 base at V and 11 bases at J, with 14 bases in the middle. Germline loops: CDR1 SGHAT, CDR2 FQNNGV. The CDR3 region has the DNA TGTGCCAGCAGCTTAGTATTCGGGCAGCGCGAGCTGTTTTTT. It translates to CASSLVFGQRELFF.

This clonotype was found a few times. The CDR3 coding sequence is TGCGCCAGCTTACCGGGACAGGGGGCCTCTGCAACTAATGAAAAACTGTTTTTT. It is translated as CASLPGQGASATNEKLFF. This rearrangement joins TRBV10-2 to TRBJ1-4; 12 nucleotides match TRBD1. From germline, CDR1 is WSHSY and CDR2 SAAADI. The V and J ends lost 8 bases and 0 bases, in that order; junction bases with no gene match: 10. The CDR3 sequence is 18 residues long.

This clonotype was observed at least ten times. The chain is built from TRBV6-5 and TRBJ1-1; TRBD1 matches at 7 bases. The length of the CDR3 is 14 residues. V dropped 6 bases and J dropped 0; count of bases not matched to a gene: 4. In germline, CDR1 is MNHEY, CDR2 SVGAGI. The CDR3 spells CASREDRMNTEAFF. CDR3 in DNA: TGTGCCAGCAGGGAGGACAGGATGAACACTGAAGCTTTCTTT.

The genes are TRBV24-1 and TRBJ2-5; 12 bases fit TRBD2. There are 16 residues in the CDR3. CDR1 is KGHDR, CDR2 SFDVKD, per germline. V lost 3 bases and J lost 4; bases outside the gene matches: 5. This chain's CDR3 is CATSDVTSGSGETQYF. The CDR3 nucleotides are TGTGCCACCAGTGATGTGACTAGCGGGAGCGGAGAGACCCAGTACTTC.

The V gene is TRBV7-3, the J gene TRBJ1-6; possible D gene TRBD1, 6 bases. Germline V gives CDR1 SGHTA, CDR2 FQGTGA. V was cut by 5 bases and J by 4 bases, with 12 bases left in between. This CDR3 contains 15 residues. In nucleotides, the CDR3 is TGTGCCAGCAGCCTAGGACAGAGATATAATTCACCCCTCCACTTT. Its protein is CASSLGQRYNSPLHF.

The V gene is TRBV28, the J gene TRBJ1-1; possible D gene TRBD1, 6 bases. The CDR3 is 15 amino acids. Between the trimmed V and J ends, which lost 1 base and 1 base, there was a span of 10 bases. The germline CDR1 and CDR2 sequences are MDHEN and SYDVKM. In DNA, the CDR3 is TGTGCCAGCAGTTTATTGGGGGGCGGGAACACTGAAGCTTTCTTT. As protein: CASSLLGGGNTEAFF. Supplemented by reference TRBV28 and TRBJ1-1, the full variable domain reads DVKVTQSSRYLVKRTGEKVFLECVQDMDHENMFWYRQDPGLGLRLIYFSYDVKMKEKGDIPEGYSVSREKKERFSLILESASTNQTSMYLCASSLLGGGNTEAFFGQGTRLTVV.

The rearrangement joins TRBV11-2 to TRBJ1-6, with D uncertain. The CDR3 is 12 residues long. Germline V gene sequence: CDR1 SGHAT, CDR2 FQNNGV. The germline V and J ends were trimmed by 3 bases and 7 bases, with 4 bases remaining between them. The CDR3 sequence: CASSFPNSPLHF. The CDR3 nucleotides are TGTGCCAGCAGCTTTCCCAATTCACCCCTCCACTTT. The full variable domain, rest sourced from reference TRBV11-2 and TRBJ1-6, is EAGVAQSPRYKIIEKRQSVAFWCNPISGHATLYWYQQILGQGPKLLIQFQNNGVVDDSQLPKDRFSAERLKGVDSTLKIQPAKLEDSAVYLCASSFPNSPLHFGNGTRLTVT.

This clonotype has only a few counts. A read error may produce the germline difference seen at one junction end. The CDR3 reads CANSRGSSGSNEQFF. CDR3 DNA: TGTGCCAACAGCCGCGGGAGTAGCGGGAGCAATGAGCAGTTCTTC. The J gene is TRBJ2-1, the V gene TRBV5-6; 9 nucleotides line up with TRBD2. Germline lookup yields CDR1 SGHDT and CDR2 YYEEEE. CDR3 length: 15 residues. The full variable domain, its missing parts supplied by reference TRBV5-6 and TRBJ2-1, is DAGVTQSPTHLIKTRGQQVTLRCSPKSGHDTVSWYQQALGQGPQFIFQYYEEEERQRGNFPDRFSGHQFPNYSSELNVNALLLGDSALYLCANSRGSSGSNEQFFGPGTRLTVL.

This clonotype was observed many times. The chain employs TRBV5-1 and TRBJ2-2, with D possibly being TRBD2 (5 bases). Trimming shortened V by 2 bases and J by 9 bases, and 11 bases separated the two germline ends. Germline CDR1 and CDR2: SGHRS and YFSETQ. This CDR3 contains 13 residues. The CDR3 reads CASSLLELRELFF. CDR3 sequence (DNA): TGCGCCAGCAGCTTACTAGAGCTAAGGGAGCTGTTTTTT.

V gene TRBV7-2 combines with J gene TRBJ1-1; D not certain. The CDR3 covers 15 residues. Germline assignment: CDR1 SGHTA and CDR2 FQGNSA. Between the trimmed V and J ends, which lost 5 bases and 6 bases, there was a span of 19 bases. The CDR3 sequence is CASSDLRSRLSEAFF. The CDR3 DNA reads as TGTGCCAGCAGCGATCTTAGGTCCAGGCTCTCTGAAGCTTTCTTT.

This clonotype has ten or more counts. The chain couples TRBV27 to TRBJ2-3; 11 bases are shared with TRBD2. V gave up 8 bases and J gave up 6 bases; unmatched junction bases: 7. The germline V gene encodes CDR1 MNHEY and CDR2 SMNVEV (reference sequence). This CDR3 is built from 14 residues. As DNA, the CDR3 is TGTGCCAGCCGACAGACTAGCGGGATCGATACGCAGTATTTT. Translating it yields CASRQTSGIDTQYF.

The DNA of the CDR3 is TGTGCCAGCAGTACTACGACAGGGCGGTCCCAGCATTTT. This codes for CASSTTTGRSQHF. This sequence joins TRBV6-6 and TRBJ1-5, with TRBD1 matching 7 bases. Germline V gene data show CDR1 as MNHNY and CDR2 as SVGAGI (reference sequence). The CDR3 spans 13 residues. V shed 5 bases, J shed 11 bases, and the junction held 9 bases outside the gene matches.